The T cell receptor beta chain described here comes from a study of Tregs in tolerant kidney transplant recipients. Study-level information: Related graft donors supplied nonmyeloablative bone marrow transplants, and mixed chimerism was transient.

General study findings and limits: Biological reproducibility was not directly addressed in this study.

Method: immunoSEQ multiplex PCR; TCRdb's copy keeps in-frame clones and lacks some. The specimen's table records 50,000 or so clones. Turning to this clone: The antigen is unknown.

The material sequenced was CD4+ T cells from blood, taken before the transplant. The TCR was taken from a human donor who received a combined kidney and bone marrow transplant.

The sequenced CDR3 bases are TGTGCCAGCCAGGAGAACACCGGGGAG. This translates into CASQENTGE. The entire CDR3 protein reads CASQENTGELFF. The chain joins TRBV11-3 to TRBJ2-2; D ambiguous. The CDR3 end lies 3 residues beyond the end of the read and is filled in from the germline J gene. This CDR3 contains 12 residues. Germline loops: CDR1 SGHNT, CDR2 YENEEA. Trimming left V 8 bases short and J 1 base short, with 5 bases between.